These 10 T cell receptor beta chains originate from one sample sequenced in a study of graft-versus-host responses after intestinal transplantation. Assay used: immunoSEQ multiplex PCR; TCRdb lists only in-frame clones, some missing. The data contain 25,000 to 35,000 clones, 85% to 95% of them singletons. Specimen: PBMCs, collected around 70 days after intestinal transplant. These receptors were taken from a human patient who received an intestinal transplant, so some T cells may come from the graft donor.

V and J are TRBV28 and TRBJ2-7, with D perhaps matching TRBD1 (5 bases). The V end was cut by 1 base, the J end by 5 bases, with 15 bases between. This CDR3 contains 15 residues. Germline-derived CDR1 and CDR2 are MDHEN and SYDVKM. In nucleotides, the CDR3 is TGTGCCAGCAGTTTATCGGTCAGGGCCCTCGACGAGCAGTACTTC. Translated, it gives CASSLSVRALDEQYF.

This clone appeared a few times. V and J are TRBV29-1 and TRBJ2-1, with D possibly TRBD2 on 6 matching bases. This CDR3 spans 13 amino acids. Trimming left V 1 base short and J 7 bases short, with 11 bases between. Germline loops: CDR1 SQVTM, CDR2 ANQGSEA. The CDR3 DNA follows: TGCAGCGTTGAAGGCGGGGCATTGAATGAGCAGTTCTTC. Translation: CSVEGGALNEQFF.

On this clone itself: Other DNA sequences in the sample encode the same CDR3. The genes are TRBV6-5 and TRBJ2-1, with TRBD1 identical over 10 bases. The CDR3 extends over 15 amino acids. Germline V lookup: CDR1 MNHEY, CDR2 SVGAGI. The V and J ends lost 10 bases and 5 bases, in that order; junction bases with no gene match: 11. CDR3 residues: CATRPGTGDHNEQFF. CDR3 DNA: TGTGCCACTAGACCCGGGACAGGGGATCACAATGAGCAGTTCTTC.

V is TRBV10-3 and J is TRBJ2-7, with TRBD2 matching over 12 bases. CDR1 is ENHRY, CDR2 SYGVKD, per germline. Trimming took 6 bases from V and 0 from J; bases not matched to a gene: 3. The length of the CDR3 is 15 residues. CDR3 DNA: TGTGCCATCAGCCTAGCGGGGGGGAACTCCTACGAGCAGTACTTC. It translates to CAISLAGGNSYEQYF.

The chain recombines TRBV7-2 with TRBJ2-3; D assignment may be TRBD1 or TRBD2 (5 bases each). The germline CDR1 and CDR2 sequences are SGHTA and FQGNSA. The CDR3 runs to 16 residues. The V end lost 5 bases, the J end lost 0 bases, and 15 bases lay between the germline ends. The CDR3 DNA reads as TGTGCCAGCAGCGCACCGGGACGGAAAAGCACAGATACGCAGTATTTT. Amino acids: CASSAPGRKSTDTQYF.

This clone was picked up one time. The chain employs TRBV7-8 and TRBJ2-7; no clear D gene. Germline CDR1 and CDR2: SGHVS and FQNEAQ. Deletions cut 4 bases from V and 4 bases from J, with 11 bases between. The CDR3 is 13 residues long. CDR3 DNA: TGTGCCAGCAGCTCAGGACCGTCATACGAGCAGTACTTC. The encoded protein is CASSSGPSYEQYF.

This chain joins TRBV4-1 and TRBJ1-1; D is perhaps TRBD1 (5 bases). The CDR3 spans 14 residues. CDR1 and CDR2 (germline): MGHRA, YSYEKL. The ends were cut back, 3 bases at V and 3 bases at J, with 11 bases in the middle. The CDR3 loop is CASSQIDSDTEAFF. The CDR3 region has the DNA TGCGCCAGCAGCCAGATCGACAGCGACACTGAAGCTTTCTTT.

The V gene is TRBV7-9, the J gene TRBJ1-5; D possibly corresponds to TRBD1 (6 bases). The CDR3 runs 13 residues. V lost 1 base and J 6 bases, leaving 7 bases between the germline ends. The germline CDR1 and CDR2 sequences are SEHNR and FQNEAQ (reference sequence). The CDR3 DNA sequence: TGTGCCAGCAGCTTAGAGGGGGGTCAGCCCCAGCATTTT. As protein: CASSLEGGQPQHF.

The CDR3 coding sequence is TGTGCCAGCAGCCTACCTCCGCGGCCAAACACCGGGGAGCTGTTTTTT. Translating it yields CASSLPPRPNTGELFF. The chain combines TRBV7-9 with TRBJ2-2; D call uncertain. Germline V CDR1 and CDR2: SEHNR, FQNEAQ (reference sequence). CDR3 size: 16 residues. V dropped 5 bases and J dropped 2 bases, with 15 bases sitting between them.

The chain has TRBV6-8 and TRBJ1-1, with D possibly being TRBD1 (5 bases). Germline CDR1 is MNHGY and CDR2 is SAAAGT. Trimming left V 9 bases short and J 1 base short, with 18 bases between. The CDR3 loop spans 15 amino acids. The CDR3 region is CARPRAGGENTEAFF. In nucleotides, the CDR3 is TGTGCCAGGCCGCGTGCGGGGGGGGAGAACACTGAAGCTTTCTTT.